These T cell receptor beta chains were read from a single sample in a study of cytotoxic CD8 clonotypes in ibrutinib-treated CLL. The method was immunoSEQ multiplex PCR; TCRdb's version includes in-frame clones alone and lacks a portion of them. The sample yields more than 45,000 clones, 75% to 90% seen once. The sequences come from PBMCs, collected after 24 months of ibrutinib treatment. These receptors all come from a human donor with chronic lymphocytic leukemia. The conserved cysteine and the conserved F or W are not part of the CDR3 here.

len,v_gene,j_gene,CDR3aa
10,TRBV5-1,TRBJ1-4,ASSLVGEKLF
12,TRBV9,TRBJ1-1,ASSRQATGTEAF
10,TRBV30,TRBJ1-1,AATRENTEAF
12,TRBV4-1,TRBJ2-5,ASSEGGTEETQY
13,TRBV18,TRBJ1-4,ASSPGRAGGEKLF
12,TRBV19,TRBJ1-5,ASSIDRPNQPQH
10,TRBV11-2,TRBJ2-5,ASSLGSETQY
12,TRBV18,TRBJ2-1,AGTGPVSYNEQF
11,TRBV28,TRBJ1-1,ASSTLGNTEAF
15,TRBV5-1,TRBJ1-4,ASSLFGGGGLNEKLF
12,TRBV6-5,TRBJ2-7,ASARTVSSYEQY
10,TRBV10-3,TRBJ1-1,AIRGGPAEAF
13,TRBV27,TRBJ2-1,ASKRGRGGKVEQF
14,TRBV5-1,TRBJ1-3,ASSLEPGLDGNTIY
12,TRBV28,TRBJ1-2,ASSLPGQVGGYT
11,TRBV25-1,TRBJ2-5,ASSGLAPETQY
12,TRBV27,TRBJ2-7,ASSPGQVRYEQY
11,TRBV7-2,TRBJ2-5,ASSFRLTETQY
16,TRBV10-3,TRBJ2-3,AISEGAGGPFGTDTQY
13,TRBV15,TRBJ2-5,ATSKAGGPGETQY
12,TRBV27,TRBJ2-7,ASRPVGTGAEQY
15,TRBV28,TRBJ2-7,ASRQTLGRTRTYEQY
11,TRBV5-1,TRBJ1-1,ASSLEGHTEAF
15,TRBV6-1,TRBJ2-7,ASSEPFYAGGSYEQY
11,TRBV10-3,TRBJ1-4,AIRGGLNEKLF
14,TRBV9,TRBJ2-1,ASSSSGPRFGDEQF